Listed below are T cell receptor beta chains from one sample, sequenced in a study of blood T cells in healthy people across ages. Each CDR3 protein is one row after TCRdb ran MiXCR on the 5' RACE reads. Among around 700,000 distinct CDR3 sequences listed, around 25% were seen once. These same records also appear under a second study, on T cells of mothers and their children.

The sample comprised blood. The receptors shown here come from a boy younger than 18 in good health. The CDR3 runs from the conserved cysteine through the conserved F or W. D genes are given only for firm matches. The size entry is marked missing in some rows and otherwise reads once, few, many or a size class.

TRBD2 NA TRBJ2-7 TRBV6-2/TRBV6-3 CASSHPKASGIQEQYF TGTGCCAGCAGTCATCCCAAAGCTAGCGGGATACAGGAGCAGTACTTC
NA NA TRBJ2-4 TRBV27 CASSLSWALAKNIQYF TGTGCCAGCAGTTTATCGTGGGCATTAGCCAAAAACATTCAGTACTTC
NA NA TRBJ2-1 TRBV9 CASSVDSDYNEQFF TGTGCCAGCAGCGTAGACAGCGACTACAATGAGCAGTTCTTC
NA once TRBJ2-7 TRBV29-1 CSASDTYEQYF TGCAGCGCCTCTGACACCTACGAGCAGTACTTC
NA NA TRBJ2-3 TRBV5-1 CAGSLDSGLTDTQYF TGCGCCGGCAGCTTGGATTCCGGTCTTACAGATACGCAGTATTTT
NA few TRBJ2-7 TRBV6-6 CASSSPWKSYEQYF TGTGCCAGCAGTTCCCCTTGGAAATCCTACGAGCAGTACTTC
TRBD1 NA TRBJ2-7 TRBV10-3 CAIKGQGDSYEQYF TGTGCCATCAAAGGACAGGGGGACTCCTACGAGCAGTACTTC
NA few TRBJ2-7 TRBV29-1 CSVSDFAYEQYF TGCAGCGTTTCAGACTTCGCCTACGAGCAGTACTTC
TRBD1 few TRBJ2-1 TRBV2 CASRGQGVFYNEQFF TGTGCCAGCAGGGGACAGGGGGTTTTCTACAATGAGCAGTTCTTC
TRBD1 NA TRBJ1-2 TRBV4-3 CASSQDTGGLGYTF TGCGCCAGCAGCCAAGACACAGGGGGCCTTGGCTACACCTTC
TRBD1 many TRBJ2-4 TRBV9 CASSVGTGINIQYF TGTGCCAGCAGCGTCGGGACAGGGATAAACATTCAGTACTTC
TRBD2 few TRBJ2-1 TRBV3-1 CASSRTWAGGPYNEQFF TGTGCCAGCAGCCGAACCTGGGCGGGGGGGCCCTACAATGAGCAGTTCTTC
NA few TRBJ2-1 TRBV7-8 CASSWRTGDEQFF TGTGCCAGCAGCTGGAGGACGGGAGATGAGCAGTTCTTC
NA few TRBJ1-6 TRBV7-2 CASSVGSRALHF TGTGCCAGCAGCGTAGGGAGCAGGGCCCTCCACTTT
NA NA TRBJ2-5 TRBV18 CASSPTVEGETQYF TGTGCCAGCTCACCGACAGTGGAGGGAGAGACCCAGTACTTC
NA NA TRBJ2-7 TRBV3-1 CASSQDFQGSSYEQYF TGTGCCAGCAGCCAAGATTTTCAGGGCAGCTCCTACGAGCAGTACTTC
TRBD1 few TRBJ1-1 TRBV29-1 CSVEGTGEIPEAFF TGCAGCGTTGAGGGGACAGGGGAGATACCTGAAGCTTTCTTT
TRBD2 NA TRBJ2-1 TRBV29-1 CSVWSGAYNEQFF TGCAGCGTCTGGAGCGGGGCCTACAATGAGCAGTTCTTC
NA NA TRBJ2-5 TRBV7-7 CASSSGGPQETQYF TGTGCTAGCAGCTCCGGAGGTCCACAAGAGACCCAGTACTTC
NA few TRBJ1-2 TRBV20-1 CSARDPLETGYTF TGCAGTGCTAGAGACCCCTTGGAAACGGGCTACACCTTC
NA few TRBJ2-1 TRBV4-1 CASSQEGYSSDEQFF TGCGCCAGCAGCCAAGAAGGTTATAGCAGCGATGAGCAGTTCTTC
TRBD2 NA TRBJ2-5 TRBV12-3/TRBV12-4 CASKRTGWTSGGKETQYF TGTGCCAGCAAGAGGACCGGTTGGACTAGCGGGGGGAAAGAGACCCAGTACTTC
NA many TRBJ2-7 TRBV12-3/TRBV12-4 CASSYEAALNYEQYF TGTGCCAGCAGTTACGAGGCAGCTTTAAACTACGAGCAGTACTTC
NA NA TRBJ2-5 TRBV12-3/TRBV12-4 CASSLSQGRLYF TGTGCCAGCAGTTTATCCCAGGGCAGGCTGTACTTC
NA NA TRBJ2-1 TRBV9 CASSVEGGWTDTYNEQFF TGTGCCAGCAGCGTAGAGGGAGGATGGACCGACACCTACAATGAGCAGTTCTTC
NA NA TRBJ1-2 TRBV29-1 CSVGAGYGYTF TGCAGCGTTGGGGCAGGGTATGGCTACACCTTC
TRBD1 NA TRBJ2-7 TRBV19 CATSGGRGFSYEQYF TGTGCCACCTCAGGGGGCAGGGGGTTCTCCTACGAGCAGTACTTC
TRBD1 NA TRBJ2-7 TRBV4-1 CASSLSPGTANYEQYF TGCGCCAGCAGCCTCTCCCCCGGGACAGCAAACTACGAGCAGTACTTC
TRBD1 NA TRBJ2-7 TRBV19 CASSNPGQGAIEQYF TGTGCCAGTAGTAACCCCGGGCAGGGGGCTATCGAGCAGTACTTC
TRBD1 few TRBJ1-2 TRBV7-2 CASTGQGNYGYTF TGTGCCAGCACCGGACAGGGGAACTATGGCTACACCTTC
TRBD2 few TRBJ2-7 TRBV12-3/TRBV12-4 CASSLWTSGSLPYEQYF TGTGCCAGCAGTTTATGGACTAGCGGGAGCCTGCCCTACGAGCAGTACTTC
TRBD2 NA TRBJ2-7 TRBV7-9 CASSWSGAYEQYF TGTGCCAGCAGCTGGAGCGGGGCCTACGAGCAGTACTTC
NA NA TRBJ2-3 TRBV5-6 CASSLMSGTDTQYF TGTGCCAGCAGCTTGATGTCCGGCACAGATACGCAGTATTTT
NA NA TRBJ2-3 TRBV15 CATSRDQALDTQYF TGTGCCACCAGCAGAGATCAAGCTTTAGATACGCAGTATTTT
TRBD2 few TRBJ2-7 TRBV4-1 CASSQDSASGNHEQYF TGCGCCAGTAGCCAAGATTCAGCCAGCGGGAACCACGAGCAGTACTTC
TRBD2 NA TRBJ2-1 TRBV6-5 CASSYLPGLANEQFF TGTGCCAGCAGTTACTTGCCGGGACTAGCGAATGAGCAGTTCTTC
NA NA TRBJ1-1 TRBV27 CASSQVSGTEAFF TGTGCCAGCAGTCAGGTTTCCGGGACTGAAGCTTTCTTT
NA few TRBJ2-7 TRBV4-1 CASSQGLWAYEQYF TGCGCCAGCAGCCAAGGCCTCTGGGCCTACGAGCAGTACTTC
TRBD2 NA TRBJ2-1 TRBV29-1 CSVEGVGGSQHNEQFF TGCAGCGTTGAAGGGGTGGGCGGGAGCCAGCACAATGAGCAGTTCTTC
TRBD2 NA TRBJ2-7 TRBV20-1 CSASGGEDYEQYF TGCAGTGCTAGCGGGGGGGAAGACTACGAGCAGTACTTC
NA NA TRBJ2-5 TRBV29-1 CSVSTMETQYF TGCAGCGTTTCCACTATGGAGACCCAGTACTTC
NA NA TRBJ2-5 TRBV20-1 CSVLKGSPYEKYF TGCAGTGTTTTGAAGGGATCCCCCTACGAGAAGTACTTC
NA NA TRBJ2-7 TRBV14 CASSQGSFYEQYF TGTGCCAGCAGCCAAGGTTCATTCTACGAGCAGTACTTC
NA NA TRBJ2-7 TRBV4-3 CASSQDRSPGEQYF TGCGCCAGCAGCCAAGATCGGAGCCCCGGTGAGCAGTACTTC
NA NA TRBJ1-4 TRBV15 CATQKAKATNEKLFF TGTGCCACCCAAAAAGCGAAGGCGACTAATGAAAAACTGTTTTTT
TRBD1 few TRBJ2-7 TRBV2 CASRTGGEQYF TGTGCCAGCAGGACAGGGGGCGAGCAGTACTTC
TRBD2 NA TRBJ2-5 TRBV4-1 CASSPLAGLGEQYF TGCGCCAGCAGCCCCTTAGCGGGACTGGGTGAGCAGTACTTC
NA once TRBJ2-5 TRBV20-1 CSASSAETQYF TGCAGTGCTAGCTCGGCGGAGACCCAGTACTTC
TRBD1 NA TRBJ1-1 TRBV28 CASGNAGQQNTEAFF TGTGCCAGCGGTAATGCGGGACAGCAGAACACTGAAGCTTTCTTT